The T cell receptor (beta chain) described here comes from a study of blood T cell repertoires in COVID-19 (dated by TCRdb to between 2020 and 2021). Regarding the study in general: The collaborator samples originated in the United States, Italy and Spain and spanned the acute and convalescent phases of COVID-19. The material from the prospective study consisted of cDNA or gDNA derived from T cells, B-cell-depleted T cells, or PBMCs. Subjects who had been exposed to COVID-19, were actively infected with it, or had recovered from it provided the deeply sampled blood TCRbeta repertoires that made up the dataset. A freely available public database, intended as a resource for researchers studying the immune response to SARS-CoV-2, is where the repertoires were released. The samples were drawn from two sources: the first 160 participants of the ongoing ImmuneRACE study, and about 1,300 subjects contributed by 6 global collaborators. Sample metadata almost always included a de-identified subject ID, COVID-19 status, age in years and sex. Where HLA class I and class II types were available, the types were taken from metadata supplied by the sample provider, not from assay-based typing. Summary of the overall study and its limitations: How much clinical and demographic metadata was included differed by source and by participant, and the metadata was provided uncurated.

The CDR3 has 13 amino acids, counting the end cysteine and phenylalanine. The entry retains the CDR3 DNA only, 39 bases that are in frame from base 1. The germline V gene sets CDR1 to SGDLS and CDR2 to YYNGEE. Cut back by 0 bases and 2 bases, the V and J ends lie 4 bases apart. As for this clone: It lacks a known antigen. Base qualities are not at hand, and no much larger clone is one base apart.

Participants in the prospective study were enrolled through a virtual design, were aged roughly 18 to 100 years, and lived in under 25 United States geographic areas. To assign participants to cohorts, the prospective study relied on clinical history that participants themselves reported in a screening survey and a study questionnaire. For ImmuneRACE Cohort 3, a participant was defined as recovered based on two consecutive negative NP/OP PCR tests, clearance by a healthcare professional, or resolution of symptoms. In the prospective study, whole blood, serum and a nasopharyngeal or oropharyngeal swab were collected from each participant by mobile phlebotomists. Additional blood draws and questionnaires over an approximately two-month period could optionally be provided by prospective study participants. Blood samples from the prospective study were shipped frozen or at room temperature prior to DNA extraction.

The immunoSEQ Assay, a bias-controlled multiplex PCR, was used to amplify TCRbeta CDR3 regions from genomic DNA. Per the source publication's procedure: Nucleated cell counts per sample were estimated from amplification of reference gene primers within the assay. To quantify the absolute abundance of each unique TCRbeta CDR3 rearrangement, sequence reads were collapsed and filtered. For each sample, productive Simpson clonality was calculated as the square root of Simpson's diversity index across productive rearrangements. Drawn from immuneACCESS, this table holds only the in-frame rearrangements with V and J called that TCRdb kept. Clones are partly lost; checked studies trace under half to an unresolved V gene and leave the rest unexplained. That table is the source of V, J and clone size, and D and trimming were worked out from the DNA. In all, the sample holds over 100,000 clones, and roughly 84% of those were seen once. Roughly 4% of the sample goes to the ten largest clones.

This clonotype was obtained from a woman aged 25 to 39 who had recovered from COVID-19. The sequenced material came from PBMCs or T cells enriched from blood (not recorded which). The chain was built from TRBV9 and TRBJ2-3, with the D gene not confidently named. Read as DNA, the sequence is TGTGCCAGCAGCGTAGCCGTCACAGATACGCAGTATTTT. Translated, this gives CASSVAVTDTQYF. Reference TRBV9 and TRBJ2-3 genes cover what lies past the CDR3, so the full variable domain is DSGVTQTPKHLITATGQRVTLRCSPRSGDLSVYWYQQSLDQGLQFLIQYYNGEERAKGNILERFSAQQFPDLHSELNLSSLELGDSALYFCASSVAVTDTQYFGPGTRLTVL.